The rows below give T cell receptor beta chains drawn from one sample of a study of human T cells and chemical hapten exposure. One entry per CDR3 protein, called by TCRdb with MiXCR from the RACE reads. The profile shows 85,000 to 100,000 distinct CDR3 sequences, over 10% of them singletons. The sample consisted of whole blood, taken in connection with sensitization to the hapten diphenylcyclopropenone (DPC). Every receptor here comes from a woman aged 35 to 49 with alopecia areata. Some clones in this sample may be carry-over from other donors' samples. The CDR3 runs from the conserved cysteine through the conserved F or W. A D gene is named only where the DNA matches it firmly. Only some rows state a clone size, as once, few, many or a class for expanded clones.

j_call: TRBJ1-5
clone_size: many
cdr3_length: 13
v_call: TRBV30
d_call: .
cdr3_nt: TGTGCCTGGAGTGTATCCAGGTTAAGGCCCCAGCATTTT
cdr3_aa: CAWSVSRLRPQHF

j_call: TRBJ1-5
clone_size: .
cdr3_length: 18
v_call: TRBV6-2/TRBV6-3
d_call: .
cdr3_nt: TGTGCCAGCAGTACACCCGGTCATGGAGGGAGTGAGGATCAGCCCCAGCATTTT
cdr3_aa: CASSTPGHGGSEDQPQHF

j_call: TRBJ2-6
clone_size: few
cdr3_length: 14
v_call: TRBV7-8
d_call: .
cdr3_nt: TGTGCCAGCAGCTTACGCTCTGGGGCCAACGTCCTGACTTTC
cdr3_aa: CASSLRSGANVLTF

j_call: TRBJ2-1
clone_size: .
cdr3_length: 13
v_call: TRBV18
d_call: .
cdr3_nt: TGTGCCAGCTCACCAACAGACTACAATGAGCAGTTCTTC
cdr3_aa: CASSPTDYNEQFF

j_call: TRBJ2-7
clone_size: few
cdr3_length: 15
v_call: TRBV6-2/TRBV6-3
d_call: .
cdr3_nt: TGTGCCAGCAGTCCCGGGACTTTGGGATCCTACGAGCAGTACTTC
cdr3_aa: CASSPGTLGSYEQYF

j_call: TRBJ2-5
clone_size: few
cdr3_length: 15
v_call: TRBV7-6
d_call: .
cdr3_nt: TGTGCCAGCAGCCTTACCGGGACATCCCAAGAGACCCAGTACTTC
cdr3_aa: CASSLTGTSQETQYF

j_call: TRBJ2-7
clone_size: few
cdr3_length: 17
v_call: TRBV12-3/TRBV12-4
d_call: .
cdr3_nt: TGTGCCAGCAGTTTAGCGGGAATTAGCGGACGCTCTAGGGAGCAGTACTTC
cdr3_aa: CASSLAGISGRSREQYF

j_call: TRBJ2-7
clone_size: .
cdr3_length: 12
v_call: TRBV28
d_call: .
cdr3_nt: TGTGCCACCGAGACGGTCAACTACGAGCAGTACTTC
cdr3_aa: CATETVNYEQYF

j_call: TRBJ2-3
clone_size: few
cdr3_length: 13
v_call: TRBV27
d_call: .
cdr3_nt: TGTGCCAGCAGTTTTCGAAGGGGGGATACGCAGTATTTT
cdr3_aa: CASSFRRGDTQYF

j_call: TRBJ2-2
clone_size: few
cdr3_length: 15
v_call: TRBV5-1
d_call: .
cdr3_nt: TGCGCCAGCAGCTTGGGGGGCGGAAACACCGGGGAGCTGTTTTTT
cdr3_aa: CASSLGGGNTGELFF

j_call: TRBJ2-7
clone_size: .
cdr3_length: 13
v_call: TRBV5-6
d_call: TRBD1
cdr3_nt: TGTGCCAGCAGCTGGTGGACAGGGAACGAGCAGTACTTC
cdr3_aa: CASSWWTGNEQYF

j_call: TRBJ2-3
clone_size: few
cdr3_length: 15
v_call: TRBV28
d_call: .
cdr3_nt: TGTGCCAGCAGTAGACCGGGGCAGGGCAAAGATACGCAGTATTTT
cdr3_aa: CASSRPGQGKDTQYF

j_call: TRBJ2-3
clone_size: many
cdr3_length: 16
v_call: TRBV6-4
d_call: TRBD1
cdr3_nt: TGTGCCAGCAGTGACTCTCGACAGGGGAGGACAGATACGCAGTATTTT
cdr3_aa: CASSDSRQGRTDTQYF